A single sample is the source of the 26 T cell receptor beta chains below, sequenced in a study of cytotoxic CD8 clonotypes in ibrutinib-treated CLL. Some clones are missing from TCRdb's copy, which holds only in-frame ones; the method was immunoSEQ multiplex PCR. In the table there are over 120,000 clones, more than 70% of which are singletons. The source was PBMCs, collected after 36 months of ibrutinib treatment. The receptors originated from a human donor with chronic lymphocytic leukemia.

The V and J genes are TRBV5-6 and TRBJ2-7, with 11 bases matching TRBD2. This CDR3 is 19 amino acids long. CDR1 SGHDT and CDR2 YYEEEE come from the germline V gene. V dropped 0 bases and J dropped 2; count of bases not matched to a gene: 13. CDR3: CASSLVGWSSGGLTYEQYF. CDR3 bases: TGTGCCAGCAGCTTGGTCGGCTGGTCTAGCGGGGGGTTAACCTACGAGCAGTACTTC.

V usage is TRBV7-9 and J usage is TRBJ1-4; D is ambiguous. Germline assignment: CDR1 SEHNR and CDR2 FQNEAQ (reference sequence). V lost 3 bases to trimming and J lost 3 bases, with 8 bases between them. This CDR3 has 14 amino acids. CDR3 bases: TGTGCCAGCAGCTTGGGATTGCCTAATGAAAAACTGTTTTTT. Its protein product is CASSLGLPNEKLFF.

This clone is a singleton in its sample. This rearrangement joins TRBV5-6 to TRBJ1-4; TRBD1 aligns across 8 bases. The J segment lost 4 bases and the V segment lost 0 bases, leaving 14 bases of the junction unmatched. Germline CDR1 SGHDT, CDR2 YYEEEE. The CDR3 sequence is 19 residues long. This chain's CDR3 is CASSLASGQGGFGNEKLFF. In DNA, the CDR3 is TGTGCCAGCAGCTTGGCCTCTGGACAGGGAGGTTTTGGTAATGAAAAACTGTTTTTT.

The CDR3: CAWRDRGRKNTEAFF. CDR3 DNA sequence: TGTGCCTGGAGAGACAGGGGGAGGAAGAACACTGAAGCTTTCTTT. The chain links TRBV30 to TRBJ1-1, with 9 nucleotides matching TRBD1. This CDR3 is 15 amino acids long. V was pared by 3 bases and J by 1 base, with 6 bases of the junction left unmatched. Per the germline V gene, CDR1 is GTSNPN and CDR2 is SVGIG (reference sequence).

The chain combines TRBV18 with TRBJ2-5; TRBD1 might be the D (6 bases). Germline values: CDR1 KGHSH, CDR2 LQKENI. The CDR3 runs to 14 residues. V was shortened by 3 bases and J by 5 bases, with 13 bases between the two germline ends. CDR3 nucleotides: TGTGCCAGCTCACCGGGCAGGGGTGGCGAGACCCAGTACTTC. Its protein is CASSPGRGGETQYF. Drawing the rest from reference TRBV18 and TRBJ2-5, the complete variable domain is NAGVMQNPRHLVRRRGQEARLRCSPMKGHSHVYWYRQLPEEGLKFMVYLQKENIIDESGMPKERFSAEFPKEGPSILRIQQVVRGDSAAYFCASSPGRGGETQYFGPGTRLLVL.

The rearrangement uses TRBV15 and TRBJ2-4; D may be TRBD1 (6 bases). The germline V gene encodes CDR1 LNHNV and CDR2 YYDKDF (reference sequence). V lost 0 bases and J 3 bases, leaving 15 bases between the germline ends. This CDR3 has 17 residues. The CDR3: CATSRDAGQGLKNIQYF. CDR3 in DNA: TGTGCCACCAGCAGAGATGCGGGTCAGGGGCTCAAAAACATTCAGTACTTC.

The chain employs TRBV5-6 and TRBJ2-2, with TRBD2 matching over 10 bases. The CDR3 covers 15 residues. Germline CDR1 is SGHDT and CDR2 is YYEEEE. V shed 4 bases and J 5 bases; nucleotides not matched to a gene: 5. The CDR3: CASSPSGGGTGELFF. The CDR3 DNA follows: TGTGCCAGCAGCCCTAGCGGGGGCGGGACCGGGGAGCTGTTTTTT.

This rearrangement joins TRBV30 to TRBJ1-1; D might be TRBD1 (5 bases). The CDR3 is made up of 18 amino acids. The V gene's germline CDR1 is GTSNPN and CDR2 SVGIG (reference sequence). V lost 3 bases and J lost 2, with 25 bases in between. Here the CDR3 reads CAWRTSRQPGRSNTEAFF. As DNA, the CDR3 is TGTGCCTGGAGAACGTCCCGACAGCCGGGGAGGTCTAACACTGAAGCTTTCTTT.

This clone was recorded a few times. The J gene is TRBJ1-2, the V gene TRBV6-6; 7 positions agree with TRBD1. The CDR3 loop spans 14 amino acids. V trimming: 0 bases; J trimming: 6 bases; junction bases outside the gene matches: 4. Germline values: CDR1 MNHNY, CDR2 SVGAGI (reference sequence). CDR3 loop: CASSYSLQGHGYTF. Written as DNA, the CDR3 is TGTGCCAGCAGTTACTCCCTACAGGGGCATGGCTACACCTTC.

This chain connects TRBV28 to TRBJ2-5; D gene uncertain. Looked up from germline, CDR1 is MDHEN and CDR2 is SYDVKM. This CDR3 contains 14 residues. The germline V and J ends were trimmed by 1 base and 5 bases, with 11 bases remaining between them. The CDR3 DNA reads as TGTGCCAGCAGTTTATACGAAGGGTTGGAGACCCAGTACTTC. Translation gives CASSLYEGLETQYF.

This clone was seen a few times. This chain links TRBV10-1 with TRBJ2-7; D possibly corresponds to TRBD2 (6 bases). This CDR3 region has 15 residues. V was cut by 10 bases and J by 0 bases, with 19 bases left in between. The V gene's germline CDR1 is WNHNN and CDR2 SYGVQD (reference sequence). CDR3 loop: CATGIRGIHSYEQYF. In DNA, the CDR3 is TGCGCCACCGGTATCCGGGGGATTCACTCCTACGAGCAGTACTTC.

The rearrangement links TRBV5-5 to TRBJ2-1, with TRBD1 matching 8 bases. CDR1 and CDR2 (germline): SGHKS, YYEKEE (reference sequence). V trimming: 4 bases; J trimming: 0 bases; junction bases outside the gene matches: 3. CDR3 length equals 15 residues. The CDR3, as DNA: TGTGCCAGCAGCCCCGGACAGGGCTCCTACAATGAGCAGTTCTTC. This sequence encodes CASSPGQGSYNEQFF.

This clone was observed a few times. The chain combines TRBV5-1 with TRBJ2-7; the D gene is possibly TRBD1 (5 bases). The V end was cut by 4 bases, the J end by 6 bases, with 11 bases between. CDR1 SGHRS and CDR2 YFSETQ come from the germline V gene. The CDR3 loop spans 12 amino acids. CDR3: CASSTSQGEQYF. CDR3 coding DNA: TGCGCCAGCAGCACCTCCCAGGGCGAGCAGTACTTC.

V gene TRBV27 combines with J gene TRBJ1-6; 7 bases are shared with TRBD1. V trimming: 4 bases; J trimming: 10 bases; junction bases outside the gene matches: 16. The germline V gene encodes CDR1 MNHEY and CDR2 SMNVEV (reference sequence). The CDR3 consists of 17 residues. CDR3 nucleotide sequence: TGTGCCAGCAGTTCCCCCCTCACAGGGGTCGGAAACTCACCCCTCCACTTT. Amino acids: CASSSPLTGVGNSPLHF.

V and J are TRBV10-3 and TRBJ2-5; D not certain. The CDR3 consists of 14 residues. Germline values: CDR1 ENHRY, CDR2 SYGVKD. Trimming shortened V by 4 bases and J by 4 bases, and 13 bases separated the two germline ends. The CDR3 nucleotides are TGTGCCATCAGTGCCCCGCTAGACCCAGAGACCCAGTACTTC. Protein sequence: CAISAPLDPETQYF.

The chain has TRBV2 and TRBJ1-6; the match to TRBD1 covers 7 bases. The germline gives CDR1 SNHLY, CDR2 FYNNEI. Trimming cost V 7 bases and J 6 bases; bases outside gene matches: 3. The CDR3 totals 13 residues. CDR3 residues: CASKGTVNSPLHF. The CDR3 DNA reads as TGTGCCAGCAAGGGGACAGTTAATTCACCCCTCCACTTT.

The CDR3 DNA sequence: TGCGCCAGCAGCATCGGACCTGGGGAACATGAGCAGTTCTTC. Translation gives CASSIGPGEHEQFF. This chain joins TRBV5-1 and TRBJ2-1, with D unresolved. Germline V gene sequence: CDR1 SGHRS, CDR2 YFSETQ. This CDR3 has 14 residues. The germline V and J ends were trimmed by 4 bases and 8 bases, with 16 bases remaining between them.

V is TRBV7-2 and J is TRBJ1-1; TRBD1 might be the D (5 bases). The CDR3 has 15 amino acids. In germline, CDR1 is SGHTA, CDR2 FQGNSA. The V gene lost 5 bases and the J gene lost 6 bases, with 19 bases spanning the gap. The CDR3 DNA sequence: TGTGCCAGCAGCGGGGCCACAGCCTGGGGGTCTGAAGCTTTCTTT. This codes for CASSGATAWGSEAFF. Together with reference TRBV7-2 and TRBJ1-1, the CDR3 gives the full variable domain: GAGVSQSPSNKVTEKGKDVELRCDPISGHTALYWYRQSLGQGLEFLIYFQGNSAPDKSGLPSDRFSAERTGGSVSTLTIQRTQQEDSAVYLCASSGATAWGSEAFFGQGTRLTVV.

The V gene is TRBV4-2, the J gene TRBJ2-7; D tentatively fits TRBD1 or TRBD2 (5 bases each). CDR1 is LGHNA, CDR2 YNFKEQ, per germline. V was clipped by 4 bases and J by 10 bases, with 14 bases between them. The CDR3 sequence is 12 residues long. In DNA form, the CDR3 reads TGTGCCAGCAGCCCGGGCCCCGGGGCCCAGTACTTC. Protein: CASSPGPGAQYF.

V usage is TRBV20-1 and J usage is TRBJ1-2, with D unclear. V gave up 0 bases and J gave up 5 bases, with 1 base separating them. The CDR3 is 10 residues long. Germline CDR1 reads DFQATT; CDR2 reads SNEGSKA (reference sequence). The CDR3 sequence is CSAREYGYTF. DNA for the CDR3: TGCAGTGCTAGAGAGTATGGCTACACCTTC.

The chain combines TRBV11-2 with TRBJ1-1, with unresolved D. The CDR3 is 15 residues long. V was pared by 3 bases and J by 5 bases, with 16 bases between. Germline V gene sequence: CDR1 SGHAT, CDR2 FQNNGV. The CDR3 nucleotides read TGTGCCAGCAGCTTCAGTCTAGGGCCTTGGACTGAAGCTTTCTTT. It yields the protein CASSFSLGPWTEAFF.

The genes are TRBV19 and TRBJ1-2; weak D call: TRBD1 (6 bases). The V end lost 3 bases, the J end lost 5 bases, and 19 bases lay between the germline ends. Germline V gene sequence: CDR1 LNHDA, CDR2 SQIVND (reference sequence). The CDR3 runs to 16 residues. As DNA, the CDR3 is TGTGCCAGTAGTATCCCAGGTGGGGGACAAGGATATGGCTACACCTTC. Protein: CASSIPGGGQGYGYTF.

The chain is built from TRBV10-2 and TRBJ1-1; D possibly corresponds to TRBD1 (5 bases). This CDR3 has 12 amino acids. Germline loops: CDR1 WSHSY, CDR2 SAAADI. Trimming pared 10 bases from V and 6 bases from J, leaving 15 bases between. CDR3 DNA: TGCGCCACCGAATCAGGGACCTCTGAAGCTTTCTTT. As protein: CATESGTSEAFF.

V gene TRBV5-1 combines with J gene TRBJ1-4, with D unresolved. V was pared by 0 bases and J by 2 bases, with 8 bases between. This CDR3 contains 15 residues. Germline V gene data show CDR1 as SGHRS and CDR2 as YFSETQ. In DNA, the CDR3 is TGCGCCAGCAGCTTGGCCGCGGGGACTAATGAAAAACTGTTTTTT. It is translated as CASSLAAGTNEKLFF.

The chain has TRBV10-3 and TRBJ1-1, with D possibly matching TRBD1 (5 bases). Germline V CDR1 and CDR2: ENHRY, SYGVKD. The CDR3 contains 15 residues. V was pared by 1 base and J by 1 base, with 10 bases between. The CDR3 bases are TGTGCCATCAGTGAGTTTGGGACCCCGAACACTGAAGCTTTCTTT. Its protein product is CAISEFGTPNTEAFF.

V gene TRBV15 combines with J gene TRBJ2-7; no reliable D call. CDR1 LNHNV and CDR2 YYDKDF come from the germline V gene (reference sequence). V lost 0 bases and J 0 bases, leaving 9 bases between the germline ends. CDR3 length: 15 residues. Here the CDR3 reads CATSRDYSSSYEQYF. The CDR3 nucleotides read TGTGCCACCAGCAGAGACTACAGCAGCTCCTACGAGCAGTACTTC.